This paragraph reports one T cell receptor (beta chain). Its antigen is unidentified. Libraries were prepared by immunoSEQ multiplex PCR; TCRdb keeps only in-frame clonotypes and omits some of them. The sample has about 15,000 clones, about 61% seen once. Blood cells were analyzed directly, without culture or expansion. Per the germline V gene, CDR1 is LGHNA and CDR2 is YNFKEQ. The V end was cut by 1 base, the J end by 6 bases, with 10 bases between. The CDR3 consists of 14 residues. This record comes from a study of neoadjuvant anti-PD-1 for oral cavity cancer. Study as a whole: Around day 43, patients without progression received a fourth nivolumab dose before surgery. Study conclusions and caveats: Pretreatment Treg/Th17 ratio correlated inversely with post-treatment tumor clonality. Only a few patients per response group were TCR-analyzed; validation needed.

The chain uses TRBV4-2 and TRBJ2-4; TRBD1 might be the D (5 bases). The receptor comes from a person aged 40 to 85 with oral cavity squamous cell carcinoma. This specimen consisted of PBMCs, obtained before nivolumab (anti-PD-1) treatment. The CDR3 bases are TGTGCCAGCAGCCAAGGGCAGGGTGGAAACATTCAGTACTTC. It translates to CASSQGQGGNIQYF.